This TCR beta chain was sequenced during a study of early T cells in non-severe SARS-CoV-2 infection. At the level of the study: Chains stayed unpaired after sequencing of bulk RNA from unsorted whole blood.

Notes on the study in general: Anti-spike CD8 responses were favored by VDJdb matching, which missed private and CD4 specificities.

The CDR3 extends over 15 amino acids. Germline V gene sequence: CDR1 SEHNR, CDR2 FQNEAQ (reference sequence). V was clipped by 5 bases and J by 0 bases; unmatched bases: 6. This clonotype was seen more than once but under ten times. As yet, its antigen is unknown. The protocol attached unique molecular identifiers to individual cDNA molecules. In TCRdb, the 5' RACE reads were re-called with MiXCR into one record per CDR3 protein. The sample lists around 77,000 distinct CDR3 sequences; about 14% were seen once. The TCR comes from an adult who was a healthcare worker with PCR-confirmed SARS-CoV-2 infection or an uninfected control (not recorded which). The chain couples TRBV7-9 to TRBJ1-2, with 7 bases identical to TRBD1. Sample: whole blood, taken at baseline. CDR3 sequence (DNA): TGTGCCAGCAGCCCCCCCGGGACAGCTAACTATGGCTACACCTTC. Translation gives CASSPPGTANYGYTF.